Below are 23 T cell receptor beta chains sequenced from a single sample in a study of blood T cell repertoires in COVID-19. TCRdb keeps only in-frame clones here, not all; method: immunoSEQ multiplex PCR. Among 300,000 to 450,000 clones listed, roughly 86% were seen once. Material: peripheral blood. The origin of the receptors is a human donor in a cohort sampled during active COVID-19.

V usage is TRBV4-2 and J usage is TRBJ1-2; 9 bases align to TRBD1. V lost 4 bases and J lost 3; bases outside the gene matches: 6. The germline gives CDR1 LGHNA, CDR2 YNFKEQ. This CDR3 contains 15 residues. CDR3 protein: CASSPWTGDDYGYTF. DNA for the CDR3: TGTGCCAGCAGCCCCTGGACAGGGGACGACTATGGCTACACCTTC.

The V call is TRBV6-5, the J call TRBJ1-1; D possibly corresponds to TRBD1 (6 bases). V lost 6 bases to trimming and J lost 10 bases, with 12 bases between them. CDR3 size: 11 residues. Germline V gives CDR1 MNHEY, CDR2 SVGAGI. The CDR3 DNA reads TGTGCCAGCAGGCCCACAGGGAGAGCTTTCTTT. It specifies CASRPTGRAFF.

This chain connects TRBV6-5 to TRBJ2-5, with 7 bases identical to TRBD2. This CDR3 has 15 amino acids. Germline CDR1 MNHEY, CDR2 SVGAGI. V lost 3 bases, J lost 7 bases, and 11 bases stayed unmatched. Here the CDR3 DNA reads TGTGCCAGCAGTTATAAAGGGACTACTAGGGGGACCCAGTACTTC. Translated, it gives CASSYKGTTRGTQYF.

This chain links TRBV7-9 with TRBJ1-2, with D possibly matching TRBD1 (6 bases). Trimming took off 1 base at V and 4 bases at J, with 13 bases between the two ends. Germline V gives CDR1 SEHNR, CDR2 FQNEAQ (reference sequence). The CDR3 has 15 residues. CDR3 amino acids: CASSLGGTFSYGYTF. The CDR3 coding sequence is TGTGCCAGCAGCTTAGGGGGGACATTTAGCTATGGCTACACCTTC.

This chain uses TRBV30 with TRBJ1-2; no clear D gene. The V gene's germline CDR1 is GTSNPN and CDR2 SVGIG (reference sequence). The CDR3 is made up of 13 amino acids. The V end was cut by 0 bases, the J end by 6 bases, with 11 bases between. The CDR3 coding sequence is TGTGCCTGGAGTGTATCAGTGGAGGATGGCTACACCTTC. Amino acid sequence: CAWSVSVEDGYTF.

The chain carries TRBV19 and TRBJ1-1, with 7 bases identical to TRBD1. Trimming took 5 bases from V and 4 from J; bases not matched to a gene: 4. The CDR3 runs to 13 residues. Germline CDR1 LNHDA, CDR2 SQIVND (reference sequence). CDR3: CASSSGQATEAFF. The DNA for the CDR3 is TGTGCCAGTAGTTCCGGACAGGCCACTGAAGCTTTCTTT.

This chain joins TRBV30 and TRBJ1-4; D not certain. The CDR3 spans 14 residues. Per the germline V gene, CDR1 is GTSNPN and CDR2 is SVGIG (reference sequence). V lost 6 bases to trimming and J lost 0 bases, with 11 bases between them. CDR3 protein: CACGLTATNEKLFF. In DNA form, the CDR3 reads TGTGCCTGCGGTCTTACTGCAACTAATGAAAAACTGTTTTTT.

Details on this clone: Relative to the germline gene, one junction end is altered; a read error may explain this. V usage is TRBV10-1 and J usage is TRBJ2-7; 11 nucleotides align to TRBD2. CDR3 length: 10 amino acids. Germline V CDR1 and CDR2: WNHNN, SYGVQD (reference sequence). For the CDR3, the DNA is TGCGCCAGGGGACTAGCGGAAGCATTCTTC. Its protein is CARGLAEAFF.

Turning to this clone: Other nucleotide sequences from this sample produce the same CDR3. The chain is built from TRBV13 and TRBJ2-1; D remains unclear. Trimming removed 3 bases from V and 0 bases from J, with 6 bases in between. The CDR3 has 14 amino acids. Germline V gives CDR1 PRHDT, CDR2 FYEKMQ (reference sequence). CDR3 coding DNA: TGTGCCAGCAGCTTGGCTGGCTCCTACAATGAGCAGTTCTTC. It translates to CASSLAGSYNEQFF.

The chain is built from TRBV2 and TRBJ1-3; no reliable D call. CDR3 length: 13 residues. Trimming cost V 6 bases and J 3 bases, with 9 bases left between them. Germline V gives CDR1 SNHLY, CDR2 FYNNEI. CDR3 sequence reads: CASRARGGNTIYF. CDR3 in DNA: TGTGCCAGCAGAGCCCGGGGTGGAAACACCATATATTTT.

The rearrangement joins TRBV19 to TRBJ2-7; D remains unclear. Germline CDR1 is LNHDA and CDR2 is SQIVND (reference sequence). The CDR3 contains 12 residues. V lost 1 base, J lost 2 bases, and 3 bases lay in between. The CDR3 sequence is CASSIGAYEQYF. CDR3 coding DNA: TGTGCCAGTAGTATAGGAGCCTACGAGCAGTACTTC.

This clone has a handful of counts. The chain links TRBV6-4 to TRBJ1-4; the D is unclear. V was pared by 5 bases and J by 6 bases, with 16 bases between. Germline-derived CDR1 and CDR2 are MRHNA and SNTAGT. CDR3 size: 15 residues. CDR3 sequence (DNA): TGTGCCAGCAGTCTGAACATGGCCCGGGATGAAAAACTGTTTTTT. This sequence encodes CASSLNMARDEKLFF.

The chain is built from TRBV6-5 and TRBJ2-7, with D perhaps matching TRBD2 (6 bases). Trimming stripped 6 bases from V and 3 bases from J, with 18 bases between. CDR1 and CDR2 (germline): MNHEY, SVGAGI. This CDR3 has 15 residues. In DNA, the CDR3 is TGTGCCAGCAGGGGGGGAACGGGAGAGAGCTACGAGCAGTACTTC. It yields the protein CASRGGTGESYEQYF.

The V gene is TRBV5-4, the J gene TRBJ1-4; TRBD1 might be the D (5 bases). This CDR3 has 15 amino acids. Germline lookup yields CDR1 SGHNT and CDR2 YYREEE (reference sequence). Trimming removed 0 bases from V and 10 bases from J, with 16 bases in between. The DNA for the CDR3 is TGTGCCAGCAGCTTGGGGTCAGGGCCAGAAGGAAAACTGTTTTTT. Translating it yields CASSLGSGPEGKLFF.

V usage is TRBV11-3 and J usage is TRBJ2-1; TRBD2 matches 7 bases. Germline V gives CDR1 SGHNT, CDR2 YENEEA. Losses at the gene ends were 6 bases for V and 5 bases for J; bases not matched to a gene: 7. The CDR3 is 14 residues long. The CDR3, as DNA: TGTGCCAGCAGTGAGTCGGGACTACACAATGAGCAGTTCTTC. Translating it yields CASSESGLHNEQFF.

The chain combines TRBV27 with TRBJ2-7, with TRBD1 identical over 7 bases. After removal of 0 bases from V and 7 bases from J, the junction contained 12 bases not matched to a gene. The CDR3 length is 16 residues. The V gene's germline CDR1 is MNHEY and CDR2 SMNVEV (reference sequence). CDR3 nucleotide sequence: TGTGCCAGCAGTTTATCGGTTGGGAAGGGGGCCAGGGAGCAGTACTTC. Translation: CASSLSVGKGAREQYF.

The V call is TRBV6-6, the J call TRBJ2-6; 7 nucleotides agree with TRBD1. J gave up 1 base and V 5 bases, and 8 bases lay outside the gene matches. This CDR3 is 17 amino acids long. CDR1 MNHNY and CDR2 SVGAGI come from the germline V gene (reference sequence). This chain's CDR3 is CASSPGQARSGANVLTF. The CDR3 nucleotides read TGTGCCAGCAGTCCCGGACAGGCCCGTTCTGGGGCCAACGTCCTGACTTTC.

This chain joins TRBV7-2 and TRBJ2-3; TRBD2 agrees at 9 bases. The CDR3 is made up of 15 amino acids. Germline CDR1 and CDR2: SGHTA and FQGNSA. V trimming: 2 bases; J trimming: 4 bases; junction bases outside the gene matches: 4. The CDR3 is CASSLSSGDSDTQYF. CDR3 DNA: TGTGCCAGCAGCTTATCTAGCGGGGATTCAGATACGCAGTATTTT.

V is TRBV12-3 or TRBV12-4 and J is TRBJ2-2, with 8 positions matching TRBD1. The CDR3 contains 13 residues. V was clipped by 5 bases and J by 6 bases; unmatched bases: 2. The CDR3 DNA sequence: TGTGCCAGCAGTAGGACAGGGTCCGGGGAGCTGTTTTTT. Its protein product is CASSRTGSGELFF.

The genes are TRBV27 and TRBJ2-6, with D unclear. From germline, CDR1 is MNHEY and CDR2 SMNVEV (reference sequence). This CDR3 region has 13 residues. Between the trimmed V and J ends, which lost 2 bases and 4 bases, there was a span of 3 bases. As DNA, the CDR3 is TGTGCCAGCAGTTTAGAGGGGGCCAACGTCCTGACTTTC. This encodes CASSLEGANVLTF.

The rearrangement joins TRBV5-1 to TRBJ2-1, with TRBD1 as a possible D gene (6 bases). The CDR3 is 19 residues long. CDR1 is SGHRS and CDR2 is YFSETQ in the germline V gene. Between the trimmed V and J ends, which lost 0 bases and 2 bases, there was a span of 21 bases. CDR3: CASSLDREVMGGPYNEQFF. Written as DNA, the CDR3 is TGCGCCAGCAGCTTGGACAGGGAAGTTATGGGCGGACCCTACAATGAGCAGTTCTTC.

The chain's CDR3 is CASSLRDSQETQYF. The CDR3 nucleotides are TGTGCCAGCAGCCTAAGGGACAGCCAAGAGACCCAGTACTTC. The chain is built from TRBV7-7 and TRBJ2-5; TRBD1 matches at 7 bases. CDR1 and CDR2 from the germline V gene are SSHAT and FNYEAQ (reference sequence). J lost 1 base, V lost 5 bases, and 4 bases had no gene match. This CDR3 region has 14 residues.

This clone was counted only a few times. The chain has TRBV5-1 and TRBJ1-4; tentative D call: TRBD1 (6 bases). The CDR3 covers 13 residues. Trimming took off 0 bases at V and 14 bases at J, with 14 bases between the two ends. CDR1 is SGHRS, CDR2 YFSETQ, per germline. The CDR3 DNA follows: TGCGCCAGCAGCTTGGCCCCGGACAGCCGTCTGTTTTTT. It codes for CASSLAPDSRLFF.